One and the same sample provided the 32 T cell receptor beta chains below, sequenced in a study of identifying expanded T cells in peripheral blood. Profiled with immunoSEQ multiplex PCR; TCRdb holds only in-frame clones, not every one. The data hold around 100,000 clones, with 75% to 90% observed a single time. Specimen: blood. Receptor source: a person aged 18-69 years in good health.

CDR3 in amino acids: CASRLQRGALDTQYF. Here the CDR3 DNA reads TGCGCCAGCAGGTTGCAGCGGGGGGCCCTGGATACGCAGTATTTT. The chain carries TRBV5-1 and TRBJ2-3; the match to TRBD2 covers 9 bases. CDR1 is SGHRS, CDR2 YFSETQ, per germline. Germline trimming cut 5 bases from V and 6 bases from J; bases unmatched to any gene: 10. The CDR3 is 15 residues long.

This clone was observed a handful of times. This chain joins TRBV28 and TRBJ1-6; D is unclear. This CDR3 has 15 residues. Trimming left V 4 bases short and J 5 bases short, with 12 bases between. Per germline, CDR1 MDHEN and CDR2 SYDVKM. CDR3 loop: CASSSGRIDNSPLHF. In DNA, the CDR3 is TGTGCCAGCAGTTCCGGACGCATAGATAATTCACCCCTCCACTTT.

The chain couples TRBV15 to TRBJ2-3; 14 positions match TRBD2. The J segment lost 2 bases and the V segment lost 1 base, leaving 5 bases of the junction unmatched. Per the germline V gene, CDR1 is LNHNV and CDR2 is YYDKDF (reference sequence). The length of the CDR3 is 18 residues. This chain's CDR3 is CATSRGLAGGPYTDTQYF. The CDR3 region has the DNA TGTGCCACCAGCAGAGGACTAGCGGGGGGGCCCTACACAGATACGCAGTATTTT.

This sequence joins TRBV5-4 and TRBJ1-2; TRBD1 agrees at 11 bases. The germline gives CDR1 SGHNT, CDR2 YYREEE (reference sequence). This CDR3 has 16 amino acids. V lost 4 bases and J lost 2; bases outside the gene matches: 7. The CDR3: CASSPDGTGGNYGYTF. CDR3 nucleotide sequence: TGTGCCAGCAGCCCGGATGGGACAGGGGGGAACTATGGCTACACCTTC.

J is TRBJ1-3 and V is TRBV4-3; a weak D match, TRBD1 (6 bases). The V end was cut by 0 bases, the J end by 0 bases, with 9 bases between. Per the germline V gene, CDR1 is LGHNA and CDR2 is YSLEER. The CDR3 consists of 16 residues. The CDR3 is CASSQDIRGSGNTIYF. For the CDR3, the DNA is TGCGCCAGCAGCCAAGATATCAGGGGCTCTGGAAACACCATATATTTT.

The chain has TRBV10-3 and TRBJ2-3, with TRBD1 matching 9 bases. V was pared by 6 bases and J by 6 bases, with 4 bases of the junction left unmatched. The CDR3 covers 13 residues. Germline assignment: CDR1 ENHRY and CDR2 SYGVKD. CDR3: CAIRTDRGDTQYF. CDR3 DNA sequence: TGTGCCATCAGGACGGACAGGGGCGATACGCAGTATTTT.

The count of this clone is one. The chain links TRBV11-2 to TRBJ2-7; no clear D. V was cut by 1 base and J by 2 bases, with 9 bases left in between. Germline-derived CDR1 and CDR2 are SGHAT and FQNNGV. The CDR3 is 14 amino acids. CDR3 loop: CASSLVARTYEQYF. The CDR3, as DNA: TGTGCCAGCAGCTTAGTTGCCCGGACCTACGAGCAGTACTTC.

The chain joins TRBV27 to TRBJ1-1; tentatively, D is TRBD1 (6 bases). Germline V gene lookup returns CDR1 MNHEY and CDR2 SMNVEV (reference sequence). V dropped 7 bases and J dropped 4 bases, with 16 bases sitting between them. The CDR3 sequence is 14 residues long. The CDR3 reads CASKWGGLSTEAFF. The CDR3 DNA is TGTGCCAGCAAATGGGGGGGGCTGAGCACTGAAGCTTTCTTT.

The J gene is TRBJ2-7, the V gene TRBV5-6; D not certain. The CDR3 consists of 12 residues. V lost 1 base to trimming and J lost 2 bases, with 4 bases between them. The germline V gene has CDR1 SGHDT and CDR2 YYEEEE. CDR3 residues: CASSLTAYEQYF. The CDR3 nucleotides are TGTGCCAGCAGCTTGACAGCCTACGAGCAGTACTTC.

The V and J genes are TRBV11-2 and TRBJ2-1; 8 bases agree with TRBD1. The CDR3 consists of 16 residues. With 1 base clipped from V and 2 bases from J, the junction kept 4 bases outside the gene matches. CDR1 is SGHAT, CDR2 FQNNGV, per germline. The CDR3 nucleotides read TGTGCCAGCAGCTTAGGGACAGGGTTCGCCTACAATGAGCAGTTCTTC. Encoded protein: CASSLGTGFAYNEQFF.

The sample holds one count of this clone. The rearrangement joins TRBV5-6 to TRBJ2-7; TRBD1 or TRBD2 may be the D gene (5 bases each). Germline V gene data show CDR1 as SGHDT and CDR2 as YYEEEE. The CDR3 sequence is 12 residues long. The V end lost 2 bases, the J end lost 5 bases, and 8 bases lay between the germline ends. The CDR3 loop is CASSFRDDEQYF. CDR3 in DNA: TGTGCCAGCAGCTTCAGGGACGACGAGCAGTACTTC.

This chain joins TRBV6-5 and TRBJ2-7, with 7 bases that match TRBD1. Germline values: CDR1 MNHEY, CDR2 SVGAGI. Trimming cost V 7 bases and J 0 bases; bases outside gene matches: 6. CDR3 length equals 14 residues. The CDR3 loop reads CASIRTGSSYEQYF. The CDR3 DNA is TGTGCCAGCATTAGGACAGGAAGCTCCTACGAGCAGTACTTC.

This clone was detected once. This chain connects TRBV6-1 to TRBJ2-3; possibly TRBD1 for D (7 bases). CDR1 is MNHNS, CDR2 SASEGT, per germline. Between the trimmed V and J ends, which lost 4 bases and 0 bases, there was a span of 20 bases. The CDR3 is 18 amino acids. CDR3 in DNA: TGTGCCAGCAGTGGCGCACCAGGGGGGTTGAGGAGCACAGATACGCAGTATTTT. Translated: CASSGAPGGLRSTDTQYF.

The chain couples TRBV7-9 to TRBJ2-5, with 10 bases aligning to TRBD1. CDR1 SEHNR and CDR2 FQNEAQ come from the germline V gene (reference sequence). The CDR3 has 15 residues. V was pared by 5 bases and J by 1 base, with 4 bases of the junction left unmatched. In DNA form, the CDR3 reads TGTGCCAGCAGCCTGACAGGGGGCGTCCAAGAGACCCAGTACTTC. Protein: CASSLTGGVQETQYF.

V gene TRBV5-1 combines with J gene TRBJ2-3; 12 bases line up with TRBD2. Germline CDR1 reads SGHRS; CDR2 reads YFSETQ. Unmatched junction bases numbered 6, after V lost 0 bases and J lost 4 bases. This CDR3 spans 17 amino acids. In DNA, the CDR3 is TGCGCCAGCAGCTTGGGTTCTAGCGGGGGGGCCTCAGATACGCAGTATTTT. This gives the protein CASSLGSSGGASDTQYF.

V usage is TRBV28 and J usage is TRBJ2-7; no clear D gene. Trimming left V 1 base short and J 5 bases short, with 9 bases between. This CDR3 region has 13 residues. Germline V gene lookup returns CDR1 MDHEN and CDR2 SYDVKM. The CDR3 DNA sequence: TGTGCCAGCAGTTTATCCGCCGGCCACGAGCAGTACTTC. This codes for CASSLSAGHEQYF.

This chain connects TRBV18 to TRBJ1-5; no clear D gene. Germline V gene lookup returns CDR1 KGHSH and CDR2 LQKENI. CDR3 length: 16 residues. V lost 5 bases to trimming and J lost 6 bases, with 20 bases between them. CDR3 in amino acids: CASSTNPPGMGQPQHF. In DNA form, the CDR3 reads TGTGCCAGCTCAACAAACCCACCGGGTATGGGTCAGCCCCAGCATTTT. Supplemented by reference TRBV18 and TRBJ1-5, the full variable domain reads NAGVMQNPRHLVRRRGQEARLRCSPMKGHSHVYWYRQLPEEGLKFMVYLQKENIIDESGMPKERFSAEFPKEGPSILRIQQVVRGDSAAYFCASSTNPPGMGQPQHFGDGTRLSIL.

V is TRBV27 and J is TRBJ2-1, with TRBD2 matching 10 bases. In germline, CDR1 is MNHEY, CDR2 SMNVEV (reference sequence). This CDR3 has 16 amino acids. The V segment lost 4 bases and the J segment 7 bases; nucleotides outside the gene matches: 10. DNA for the CDR3: TGTGCCAGCAGTTGGAAAAGCGGGGGGGCTCTAAATGAGCAGTTCTTC. This gives the protein CASSWKSGGALNEQFF.

This chain connects TRBV21-1 to TRBJ2-5; the table's TRBD2 call for D was not verified on the DNA. TRBV21-1 constitutes a pseudogene. CDR3 size: 18 residues. The CDR3 region has the DNA TGTGCCAGCAGCGCTCCGGGACTAGCGGGGAAGGCAGGAGAGACCCAGTACTTC. Protein: CASSAPGLAGKAGETQYF.

The rearrangement links TRBV6-6 to TRBJ1-6; D possibly corresponds to TRBD1 (5 bases). The germline V gene has CDR1 MNHNY and CDR2 SVGAGI (reference sequence). The CDR3 consists of 15 residues. Trimming cost V 7 bases and J 10 bases, with 20 bases left between them. The CDR3 sequence: CASNLRQGRLSPLHF. The DNA of the CDR3 is TGTGCCAGCAACCTCCGCCAGGGACGGTTATCACCCCTCCACTTT.

The rearrangement links TRBV18 to TRBJ1-1; no reliable D call. V dropped 4 bases and J dropped 2 bases, with 8 bases sitting between them. From germline, CDR1 is KGHSH and CDR2 LQKENI. The CDR3 covers 13 residues. CDR3 in amino acids: CASSLTVNTEAFF. The CDR3 DNA is TGTGCCAGCTCACTGACGGTTAACACTGAAGCTTTCTTT. Supplemented by reference TRBV18 and TRBJ1-1, the full variable domain reads NAGVMQNPRHLVRRRGQEARLRCSPMKGHSHVYWYRQLPEEGLKFMVYLQKENIIDESGMPKERFSAEFPKEGPSILRIQQVVRGDSAAYFCASSLTVNTEAFFGQGTRLTVV.

The chain's CDR3 is CASRIGAQETQYF. CDR3 DNA sequence: TGTGCCAGCAGAATCGGGGCCCAAGAGACCCAGTACTTC. The V call is TRBV28, the J call TRBJ2-5; D possibly matches TRBD1 or TRBD2 (5 bases each). The V end lost 6 bases, the J end lost 1 base, and 9 bases lay between the germline ends. Germline lookup yields CDR1 MDHEN and CDR2 SYDVKM. CDR3 length: 13 amino acids.

The chain recombines TRBV7-8 with TRBJ1-5; D unresolved. V lost 5 bases to trimming and J lost 4 bases, with 15 bases between them. The germline V gene encodes CDR1 SGHVS and CDR2 FQNEAQ. The CDR3 spans 15 residues. The DNA for the CDR3 is TGTGCCAGCAGCCCGGAGATGGGTTATAATCAGCCCCAGCATTTT. It yields the protein CASSPEMGYNQPQHF.

The gene calls are TRBV5-1 and TRBJ2-5; D may correspond to TRBD1 or TRBD2 (5 bases each). The germline CDR1 and CDR2 sequences are SGHRS and YFSETQ. The length of the CDR3 is 13 residues. Trimming pared 4 bases from V and 5 bases from J, leaving 12 bases between. The CDR3 region is CASSQSGDETQYF. The CDR3 nucleotides read TGCGCCAGCAGCCAATCCGGGGACGAGACCCAGTACTTC. Variable domain in full (rest from reference TRBV5-1 and TRBJ2-5): KAGVTQTPRYLIKTRGQQVTLSCSPISGHRSVSWYQQTPGQGLQFLFEYFSETQRNKGNFPGRFSGRQFSNSRSEMNVSTLELGDSALYLCASSQSGDETQYFGPGTRLLVL.

The chain combines TRBV11-3 with TRBJ2-7; tentatively, D is TRBD1 (6 bases). The V gene lost 4 bases and the J gene lost 4 bases, with 11 bases spanning the gap. This CDR3 spans 13 amino acids. Germline V CDR1 and CDR2: SGHNT, YENEEA. In nucleotides, the CDR3 is TGTGCCAGCAGCTCCGGAAGGGGGTACGAGCAGTACTTC. It codes for CASSSGRGYEQYF.

This chain joins TRBV19 and TRBJ1-1; D unresolved. The CDR3 sequence is 15 residues long. V was cut by 6 bases and J by 10 bases, with 24 bases left in between. CDR1 and CDR2 from the germline V gene are LNHDA and SQIVND (reference sequence). In DNA, the CDR3 is TGTGCCAGTAGGATCTACGGGGTCGCTGATTCTGGAGCTTTCTTT. Its translation is CASRIYGVADSGAFF.

The chain employs TRBV5-1 and TRBJ1-3; D is unresolved. The CDR3 extends over 14 amino acids. Trimming cost V 7 bases and J 0 bases, with 11 bases left between them. The V gene's germline CDR1 is SGHRS and CDR2 YFSETQ. Here the CDR3 DNA reads TGCGCCAGCGGAGAATCTAGCTCTGGAAACACCATATATTTT. This sequence encodes CASGESSSGNTIYF. Supplemented by reference TRBV5-1 and TRBJ1-3, the full variable domain reads KAGVTQTPRYLIKTRGQQVTLSCSPISGHRSVSWYQQTPGQGLQFLFEYFSETQRNKGNFPGRFSGRQFSNSRSEMNVSTLELGDSALYLCASGESSSGNTIYFGEGSWLTVV.

V gene TRBV9 combines with J gene TRBJ1-2; 7 bases are a match to TRBD1. V gave up 5 bases and J gave up 2 bases; unmatched junction bases: 3. The V gene's germline CDR1 is SGDLS and CDR2 YYNGEE. This CDR3 contains 13 residues. The CDR3 sequence: CASRGTANYGYTF. DNA of the CDR3: TGTGCCAGCAGGGGGACAGCCAACTATGGCTACACCTTC.

The rearrangement links TRBV7-2 to TRBJ2-3; 11 positions agree with TRBD2. Germline CDR1 is SGHTA and CDR2 is FQGNSA. The CDR3 runs 19 residues. J gave up 0 bases and V 4 bases, and 12 bases lay outside the gene matches. The CDR3 region has the DNA TGTGCCAGCAGCTCCCTCCCGGGTGGACTAGCGGGTAGCACAGATACGCAGTATTTT. Amino acid sequence: CASSSLPGGLAGSTDTQYF.

V usage is TRBV30 and J usage is TRBJ2-7, with 11 bases aligning to TRBD2. This CDR3 comprises 17 residues. The V segment lost 4 bases and the J segment 2 bases; nucleotides outside the gene matches: 13. CDR1 is GTSNPN, CDR2 SVGIG, per germline (reference sequence). CDR3 nucleotides: TGTGCCTGGAACCTACCCAGGACTAGCGGGCGTACCTACGAGCAGTACTTC. This sequence encodes CAWNLPRTSGRTYEQYF.

The chain links TRBV6-5 to TRBJ1-2; 8 bases map to TRBD1. V lost 2 bases to trimming and J lost 8 bases; unmatched junction nucleotides: 10. Germline V gene data show CDR1 as MNHEY and CDR2 as SVGAGI. CDR3 length: 15 residues. CDR3 in amino acids: CASSYTTVTGDGYTF. The CDR3 DNA is TGTGCCAGCAGTTACACCACCGTGACAGGGGACGGCTACACCTTC.

In this sample, this clone turned up once. The CDR3 DNA follows: TGTGCCAGCAGCTCTGGGGTGGGGACACTGGTCGGGGAGCTGTTTTTT. Residues: CASSSGVGTLVGELFF. This chain joins TRBV5-6 and TRBJ2-2; D may be TRBD1 (6 bases). CDR3 length: 16 amino acids. The germline V and J ends were trimmed by 3 bases and 7 bases, with 19 bases remaining between them. Germline V gives CDR1 SGHDT, CDR2 YYEEEE. The full variable domain, completed using reference TRBV5-6 and TRBJ2-2, is DAGVTQSPTHLIKTRGQQVTLRCSPKSGHDTVSWYQQALGQGPQFIFQYYEEEERQRGNFPDRFSGHQFPNYSSELNVNALLLGDSALYLCASSSGVGTLVGELFFGEGSRLTVL.